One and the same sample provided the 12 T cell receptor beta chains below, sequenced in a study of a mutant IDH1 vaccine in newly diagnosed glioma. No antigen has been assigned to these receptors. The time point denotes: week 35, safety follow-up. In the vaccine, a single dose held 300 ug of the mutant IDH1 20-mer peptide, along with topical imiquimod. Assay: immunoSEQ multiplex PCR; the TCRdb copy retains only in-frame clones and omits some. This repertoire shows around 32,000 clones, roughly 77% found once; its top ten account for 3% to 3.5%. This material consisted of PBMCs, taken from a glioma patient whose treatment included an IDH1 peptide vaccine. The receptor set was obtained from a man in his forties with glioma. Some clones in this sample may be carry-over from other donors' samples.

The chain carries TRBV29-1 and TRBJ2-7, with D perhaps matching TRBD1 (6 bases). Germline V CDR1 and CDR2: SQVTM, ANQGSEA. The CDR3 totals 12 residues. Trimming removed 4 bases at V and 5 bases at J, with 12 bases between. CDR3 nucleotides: TGCAGCGTTGCCAGGGGTTCTGACGAGCAGTACTTC. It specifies CSVARGSDEQYF.

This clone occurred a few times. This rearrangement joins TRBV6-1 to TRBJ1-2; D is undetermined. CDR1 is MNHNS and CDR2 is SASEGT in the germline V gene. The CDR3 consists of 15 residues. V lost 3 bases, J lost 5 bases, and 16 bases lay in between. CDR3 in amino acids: CASSESSGQIYGYTF. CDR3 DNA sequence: TGTGCCAGCAGTGAGTCTTCTGGCCAGATTTATGGCTACACCTTC.

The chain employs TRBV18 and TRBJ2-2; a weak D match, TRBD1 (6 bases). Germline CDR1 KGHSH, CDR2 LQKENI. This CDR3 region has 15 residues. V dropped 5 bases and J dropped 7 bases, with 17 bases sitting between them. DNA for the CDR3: TGTGCCAGCTCAACCGGGACACCCCAAATCGGGGAGCTGTTTTTT. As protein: CASSTGTPQIGELFF.

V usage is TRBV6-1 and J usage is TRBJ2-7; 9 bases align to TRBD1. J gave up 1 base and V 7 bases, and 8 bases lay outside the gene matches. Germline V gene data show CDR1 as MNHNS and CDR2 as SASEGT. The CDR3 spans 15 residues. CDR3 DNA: TGTGCCAGCATCGAACCCGGGACAGGGTCCTACGAGCAGTACTTC. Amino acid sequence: CASIEPGTGSYEQYF.

CDR3 region: CASSLAGDHYEQYF. In DNA, the CDR3 is TGTGCCAGCAGTCTAGCGGGGGACCACTACGAGCAGTACTTC. J is TRBJ2-7 and V is TRBV6-1; TRBD2 matches at 10 bases. CDR3 length equals 14 residues. V lost 5 bases, J lost 3 bases, and 4 bases stayed unmatched. In germline, CDR1 is MNHNS, CDR2 SASEGT.

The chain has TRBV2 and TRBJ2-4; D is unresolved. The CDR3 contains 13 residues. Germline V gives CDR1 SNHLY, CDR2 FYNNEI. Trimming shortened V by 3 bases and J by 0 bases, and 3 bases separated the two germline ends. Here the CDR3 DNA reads TGTGCCAGCAGTGAGATAGCCAAAAACATTCAGTACTTC. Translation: CASSEIAKNIQYF.

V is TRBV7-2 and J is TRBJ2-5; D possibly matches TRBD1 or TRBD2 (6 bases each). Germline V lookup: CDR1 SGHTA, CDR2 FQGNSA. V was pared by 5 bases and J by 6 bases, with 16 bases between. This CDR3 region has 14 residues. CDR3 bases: TGTGCCAGCAGCGGTGCTCGGGGGCCACAGACCCAGTACTTC. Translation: CASSGARGPQTQYF.

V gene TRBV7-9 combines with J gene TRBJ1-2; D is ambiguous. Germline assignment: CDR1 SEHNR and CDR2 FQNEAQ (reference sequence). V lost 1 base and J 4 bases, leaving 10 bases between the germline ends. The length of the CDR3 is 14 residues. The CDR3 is CASSLVASRYGYTF. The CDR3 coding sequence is TGTGCCAGCAGCTTAGTTGCCTCGCGCTATGGCTACACCTTC.

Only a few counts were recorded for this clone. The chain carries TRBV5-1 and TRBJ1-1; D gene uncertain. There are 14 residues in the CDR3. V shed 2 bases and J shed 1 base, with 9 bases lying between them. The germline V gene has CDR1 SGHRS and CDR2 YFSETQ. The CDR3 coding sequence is TGCGCCAGCAGCTTATTCTCGGGGAACACTGAAGCTTTCTTT. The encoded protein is CASSLFSGNTEAFF.

CDR3 nucleotides: TGTGCCAGTAGTATTTCCAGGAACACTGAAGCTTTCTTT. Encoded protein: CASSISRNTEAFF. The chain employs TRBV19 and TRBJ1-1; D unclear. Germline V gene sequence: CDR1 LNHDA, CDR2 SQIVND (reference sequence). V was clipped by 3 bases and J by 1 base, with 6 bases between them. This CDR3 region has 13 residues.

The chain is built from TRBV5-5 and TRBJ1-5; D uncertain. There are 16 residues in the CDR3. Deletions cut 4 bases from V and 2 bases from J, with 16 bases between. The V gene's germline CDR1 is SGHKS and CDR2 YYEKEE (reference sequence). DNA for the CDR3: TGTGCCAGCAGCCTCTCCGACGGTGGGGGCAATCAGCCCCAGCATTTT. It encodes CASSLSDGGGNQPQHF.

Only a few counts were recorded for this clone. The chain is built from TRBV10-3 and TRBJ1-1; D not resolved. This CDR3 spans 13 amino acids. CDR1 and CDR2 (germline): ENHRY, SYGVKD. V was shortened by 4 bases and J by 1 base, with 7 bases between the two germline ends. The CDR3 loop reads CAISGWGNTEAFF. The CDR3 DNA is TGTGCCATCAGTGGCTGGGGGAACACTGAAGCTTTCTTT.